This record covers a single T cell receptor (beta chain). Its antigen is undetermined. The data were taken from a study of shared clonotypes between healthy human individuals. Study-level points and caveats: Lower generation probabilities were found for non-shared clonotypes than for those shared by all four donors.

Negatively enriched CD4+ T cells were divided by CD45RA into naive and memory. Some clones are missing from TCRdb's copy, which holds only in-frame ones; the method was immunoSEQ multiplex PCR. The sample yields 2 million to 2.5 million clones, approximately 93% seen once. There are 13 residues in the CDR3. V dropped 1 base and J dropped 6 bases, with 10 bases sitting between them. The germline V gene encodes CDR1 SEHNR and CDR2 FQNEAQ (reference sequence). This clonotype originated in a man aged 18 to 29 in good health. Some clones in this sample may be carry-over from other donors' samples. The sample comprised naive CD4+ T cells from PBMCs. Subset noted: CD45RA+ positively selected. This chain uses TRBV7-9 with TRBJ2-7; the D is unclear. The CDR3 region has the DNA TGTGCCAGCAGCTTAGGGGTGGGCCTCGAGCAGTACTTC. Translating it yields CASSLGVGLEQYF.